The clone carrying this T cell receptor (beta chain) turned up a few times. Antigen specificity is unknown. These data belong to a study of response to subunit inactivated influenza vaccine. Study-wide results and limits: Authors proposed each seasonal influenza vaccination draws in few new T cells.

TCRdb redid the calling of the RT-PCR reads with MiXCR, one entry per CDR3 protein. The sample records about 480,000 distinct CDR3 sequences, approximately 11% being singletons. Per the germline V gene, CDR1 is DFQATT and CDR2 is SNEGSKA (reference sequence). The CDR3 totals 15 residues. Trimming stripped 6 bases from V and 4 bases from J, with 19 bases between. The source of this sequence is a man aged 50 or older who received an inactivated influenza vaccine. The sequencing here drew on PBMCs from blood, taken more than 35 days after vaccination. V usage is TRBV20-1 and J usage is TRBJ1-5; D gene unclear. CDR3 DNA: TGCAGTGCCCGTGAGGGTGGGCGCCTAAATCAGCCCCAGCATTTT. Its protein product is CSAREGGRLNQPQHF.